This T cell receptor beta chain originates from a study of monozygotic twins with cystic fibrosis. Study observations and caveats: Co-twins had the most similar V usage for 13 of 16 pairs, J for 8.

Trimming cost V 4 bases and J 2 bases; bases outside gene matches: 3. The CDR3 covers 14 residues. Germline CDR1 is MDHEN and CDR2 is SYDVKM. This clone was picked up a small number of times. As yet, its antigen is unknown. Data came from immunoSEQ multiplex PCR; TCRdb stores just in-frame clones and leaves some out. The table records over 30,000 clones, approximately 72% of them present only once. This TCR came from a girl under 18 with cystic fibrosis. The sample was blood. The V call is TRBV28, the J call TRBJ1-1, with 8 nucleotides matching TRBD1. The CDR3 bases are TGTGCCAGCAGTTCAGGACAGGGAAACACTGAAGCTTTCTTT. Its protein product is CASSSGQGNTEAFF.